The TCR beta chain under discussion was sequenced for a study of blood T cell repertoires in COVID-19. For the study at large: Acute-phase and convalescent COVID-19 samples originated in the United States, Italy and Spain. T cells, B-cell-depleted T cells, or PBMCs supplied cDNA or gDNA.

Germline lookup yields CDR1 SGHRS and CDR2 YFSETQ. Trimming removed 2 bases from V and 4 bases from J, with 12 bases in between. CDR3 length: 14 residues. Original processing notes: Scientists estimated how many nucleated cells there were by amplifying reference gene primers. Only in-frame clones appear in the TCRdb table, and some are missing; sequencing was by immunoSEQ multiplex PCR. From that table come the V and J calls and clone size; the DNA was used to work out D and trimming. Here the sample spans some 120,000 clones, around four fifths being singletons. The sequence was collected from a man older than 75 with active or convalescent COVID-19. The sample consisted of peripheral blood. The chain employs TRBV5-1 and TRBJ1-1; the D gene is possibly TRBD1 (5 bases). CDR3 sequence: CASSLEAGVTEAFF. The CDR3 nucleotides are TGCGCCAGCAGCTTAGAAGCGGGGGTCACTGAAGCTTTCTTT.